These 7 T cell receptor beta chains originate from one sample sequenced in a study of tumor-infiltrating lymphocytes in oesophageal squamous cell carcinoma. TCRdb analysed the PCR reads with MiXCR anew, one entry per CDR3 protein. The table includes approximately 5,600 distinct CDR3 sequences, about 15% detected once. The source material was normal esophageal tissue next to the tumor. The source of these receptors is a male donor with esophageal squamous cell carcinoma.

Ten or more counts support this clonotype. The chain uses TRBV27 and TRBJ2-7; the match to TRBD2 covers 11 bases. This CDR3 is 16 amino acids long. Germline values: CDR1 MNHEY, CDR2 SMNVEV (reference sequence). V dropped 6 bases and J dropped 2; count of bases not matched to a gene: 9. The CDR3 region is CASSLVRSGGAYEQYF. In DNA form, the CDR3 reads TGTGCCAGCAGCCTGGTCCGTAGCGGGGGGGCCTACGAGCAGTACTTC.

J is TRBJ2-3 and V is TRBV5-1; D ambiguous. This CDR3 contains 12 residues. Between the trimmed V and J ends, which lost 1 base and 5 bases, there was a span of 5 bases. Germline loops: CDR1 SGHRS, CDR2 YFSETQ. The CDR3 loop reads CASSLIGDTQYF. CDR3 nucleotide sequence: TGCGCCAGCAGCTTGATCGGAGATACGCAGTATTTT.

Note on this clonotype: This CDR3 fails to terminate in the conserved phenylalanine or tryptophan, so it likely reflects a read error. The DNA is omitted, as the CDR3 cannot be located on it reliably, and the CDR3 follows TCRdb's listing. This chain connects TRBV10-3 to TRBJ1-1. Germline V lookup: CDR1 ENHRY, CDR2 SYGVKD. 8 amino acids form the CDR3, both terminal residues included. The CDR3 spells CAINPSGP.

There are many counts of this clonotype. This sequence joins TRBV5-6 and TRBJ2-7; 7 nucleotides match TRBD1. The CDR3 is 14 residues long. Germline assignment: CDR1 SGHDT and CDR2 YYEEEE. Trimming cost V 1 base and J 5 bases; bases outside gene matches: 6. CDR3 DNA: TGTGCCAGCAGCTTGAACAGGGGATTCAACGAGCAGTACTTC. The encoded protein is CASSLNRGFNEQYF.

This clonotype was recorded many times. A single base separates this from a much larger clone, so it may be a read error. The J gene is TRBJ2-7, the V gene TRBV11-2, with 12 nucleotides matching TRBD2. Germline V lookup: CDR1 SGHAT, CDR2 FQNNGV. The CDR3 loop spans 17 amino acids. Trimming removed 3 bases from V and 7 bases from J; junction bases left unmatched: 13. CDR3 sequence (DNA): TGTGCCAGCAGCTTCCCACTAGCGGGGGGATCCATCGATGAGCAGTACTTC. Its protein product is CASSFPLAGGSIDEQYF.

The table lists this clonotype with many counts. The chain is built from TRBV27 and TRBJ2-2; possibly TRBD1 or TRBD2 for D (5 bases each). CDR1 MNHEY and CDR2 SMNVEV come from the germline V gene (reference sequence). The V end lost 5 bases, the J end lost 3 bases, and 10 bases lay between the germline ends. The CDR3 totals 14 residues. The CDR3 sequence is CASSLGTDTGELFF. CDR3 nucleotide sequence: TGTGCCAGCAGTCTCGGGACGGACACCGGGGAGCTGTTTTTT.

In this sample, this clonotype turned up many times. This chain connects TRBV6-1 to TRBJ1-4; the D is unclear. From germline, CDR1 is MNHNS and CDR2 SASEGT. CDR3 length: 14 amino acids. Between the trimmed V and J ends, which lost 7 bases and 0 bases, there was a span of 9 bases. The chain's CDR3 is CASKLAATNEKLFF. CDR3 nucleotides: TGTGCCAGCAAACTAGCAGCAACTAATGAAAAACTGTTTTTT.